Sequencing of this T cell receptor (beta chain) was carried out in a study of spatial heterogeneity in lung cancer. Study background: Follow-up PBMC specimens underwent sequencing when available; their median timing was roughly 24 months after resection. Sequences of the beta chain were consistently detected in greater numbers than alpha-chain sequences.

Documented time point: blood at routine non-recurrence follow-up after resection. The study sequenced unsorted whole RNA from tumor, nontumor lung or frozen PBMC. All TCR cDNA molecules were individually tagged with a unique molecular identifier. TCRdb redid the calling of the 5' RACE reads with MiXCR, one entry per CDR3 protein. The sample yields fewer than 3,000 distinct CDR3 sequences, roughly 26% seen once. This clonotype was observed a few times. The junction differs from germline at one of its ends, possibly a read error. Within a library made for alpha chains, this beta chain is off target, and its count is uninformative. This CDR3 contains 9 residues. In germline, CDR1 is ENHRY, CDR2 SYGVKD.

The rearrangement uses TRBV10-3 and TRBJ2-1; D not certain. The input for sequencing was PBMCs, taken at follow-up. This TCR derives from a male donor with early-stage non-small cell lung cancer. DNA for the CDR3: TGTGCCATCGGCCCCTTCCCAACCTTC. Its protein is CAIGPFPTF.